These 15 T cell receptor beta chains came from one sample sequenced in a study of cytotoxic CD8 clonotypes in ibrutinib-treated CLL. Data came from immunoSEQ multiplex PCR; TCRdb stores just in-frame clones and leaves some out. This sample has around 140,000 clones; about 75% occur once, and the top ten carry just over 5%. The input for sequencing was PBMCs, taken after 24 months of ibrutinib treatment. The receptors come from a human donor with chronic lymphocytic leukemia.

The J gene is TRBJ2-2, the V gene TRBV10-3; the match to TRBD1 covers 8 bases. Germline CDR1 ENHRY, CDR2 SYGVKD. Trimming removed 7 bases from V and 5 bases from J; junction bases left unmatched: 9. The CDR3 is made up of 15 amino acids. The CDR3 DNA reads TGTGCCATCATGACAGGGGAGGCGGGAACCGGGGAGCTGTTTTTT. Its protein product is CAIMTGEAGTGELFF.

The sample holds one count of this clone. V is TRBV4-2 and J is TRBJ2-4; TRBD1 or TRBD2 may be the D gene (6 bases each). The CDR3 spans 17 residues. The germline CDR1 and CDR2 sequences are LGHNA and YNFKEQ. V shed 5 bases and J shed 3 bases, with 20 bases lying between them. The CDR3 nucleotides are TGTGCCAGCAGCGGAACGTTGGGGGGCCGGGGCAAAAACATTCAGTACTTC. It translates to CASSGTLGGRGKNIQYF.

This clone was seen just once. J is TRBJ2-5 and V is TRBV10-3; 10 nucleotides line up with TRBD2. The CDR3 is 15 residues long. Germline V gives CDR1 ENHRY, CDR2 SYGVKD. Losses at the gene ends were 2 bases for V and 9 bases for J; bases not matched to a gene: 9. The CDR3 nucleotides are TGTGCCATCAGTGAGGGGTCTAGCGGGAGTGGGGCCCAGTACTTC. Encoded protein: CAISEGSSGSGAQYF.

CDR3 protein: CASSPRDTYQETQYF. The CDR3 nucleotides are TGTGCCAGCAGCCCCCGGGACACCTACCAAGAGACCCAGTACTTC. The chain couples TRBV2 to TRBJ2-5; TRBD1 might be the D (6 bases). CDR3 size: 15 residues. Between the trimmed V and J ends, which lost 6 bases and 0 bases, there was a span of 14 bases. Germline lookup yields CDR1 SNHLY and CDR2 FYNNEI.

The chain links TRBV6-5 to TRBJ1-1; perhaps TRBD1 as D (6 bases). The CDR3 is 14 residues long. V was shortened by 4 bases and J by 4 bases, with 13 bases between the two germline ends. CDR1 and CDR2 from the germline V gene are MNHEY and SVGAGI. CDR3 protein: CASSWGRGATEAFF. The DNA of the CDR3 is TGTGCCAGCAGTTGGGGGAGGGGGGCCACTGAAGCTTTCTTT.

This clone was seen only once. The chain links TRBV2 to TRBJ2-3, with D hard to call. CDR1 is SNHLY and CDR2 is FYNNEI in the germline V gene. Between the trimmed V and J ends, which lost 8 bases and 0 bases, there was a span of 9 bases. This CDR3 is built from 13 residues. Here the CDR3 reads CASPSPSTDTQYF. In DNA form, the CDR3 reads TGTGCCAGCCCGAGCCCTAGCACAGATACGCAGTATTTT.

This chain connects TRBV19 to TRBJ2-7; 9 bases are a match to TRBD2. The V and J ends lost 5 bases and 0 bases, in that order; junction bases with no gene match: 2. Germline assignment: CDR1 LNHDA and CDR2 SQIVND (reference sequence). The CDR3 loop spans 14 amino acids. CDR3 bases: TGTGCCAGTAGTGTTAGCGGGAGCTCCTACGAGCAGTACTTC. This translates into CASSVSGSSYEQYF.

The genes are TRBV20-1 and TRBJ2-7; D not resolved. This CDR3 has 11 residues. The germline gives CDR1 DFQATT, CDR2 SNEGSKA (reference sequence). Deletions cut 5 bases from V and 2 bases from J, with 7 bases between. Here the CDR3 reads CSAPRTYEQYF. CDR3 sequence (DNA): TGCAGTGCTCCCCGGACCTACGAGCAGTACTTC.

The chain links TRBV6-5 to TRBJ1-3; no clear D gene. There are 15 residues in the CDR3. CDR1 MNHEY and CDR2 SVGAGI come from the germline V gene. V was clipped by 3 bases and J by 3 bases, with 12 bases between them. The CDR3 sequence: CASSYSYPGGNTIYF. The CDR3 region has the DNA TGTGCCAGCAGTTATTCTTACCCCGGTGGAAACACCATATATTTT.

The chain couples TRBV7-8 to TRBJ2-3, with D possibly being TRBD2 (5 bases). In germline, CDR1 is SGHVS, CDR2 FQNEAQ. The CDR3 sequence is 15 residues long. V gave up 3 bases and J gave up 8 bases, with 18 bases separating them. The CDR3 sequence is CASSFTYRAEGTQYF. In DNA form, the CDR3 reads TGTGCCAGCAGCTTCACCTACAGAGCCGAGGGTACGCAGTATTTT.

The CDR3 DNA follows: TGTGCCAGCAGCCGGGGACAGGGGGGAGGAAAACTGTTTTTT. Translation gives CASSRGQGGGKLFF. The chain couples TRBV7-9 to TRBJ1-4, with 11 bases that match TRBD1. V was clipped by 5 bases and J by 10 bases; unmatched bases: 6. Germline CDR1 and CDR2: SEHNR and FQNEAQ (reference sequence). There are 14 residues in the CDR3. Using reference TRBV7-9 and TRBJ1-4 for the parts outside the CDR3, the full variable domain is DTGVSQNPRHKITKRGQNVTFRCDPISEHNRLYWYRQTLGQGPEFLTYFQNEAQLEKSRLLSDRFSAERPKGSFSTLEIQRTEQGDSAMYLCASSRGQGGGKLFFGSGTQLSVL.

J is TRBJ2-2 and V is TRBV6-6; D possibly matches TRBD1 or TRBD2 (6 bases each). CDR3 length: 13 residues. V was shortened by 11 bases and J by 1 base, with 11 bases between the two germline ends. Germline CDR1 and CDR2: MNHNY and SVGAGI (reference sequence). This chain's CDR3 is CALGGLNTGELFF. In DNA, the CDR3 is TGTGCCTTAGGGGGGCTGAACACCGGGGAGCTGTTTTTT.

The CDR3, as DNA: TGTGCTAGTGGTTTGAACTGGGGTGTAGCAGATACGCAGTATTTT. Protein: CASGLNWGVADTQYF. The chain links TRBV12-5 to TRBJ2-3; the D is unclear. V was cut by 2 bases and J by 4 bases, with 13 bases left in between. CDR3 length: 15 residues. Germline loops: CDR1 LGHNT, CDR2 FRNRAP.

In this sample, this clone turned up a few times. The chain links TRBV11-2 to TRBJ2-5; D gene unclear. CDR1 is SGHAT, CDR2 FQNNGV, per germline. The CDR3 runs to 14 residues. With 6 bases removed from V and 5 bases from J, the gap between germline ends came to 16 bases. CDR3 residues: CASRLTYLSETQYF. CDR3 nucleotides: TGTGCCAGCAGGCTGACCTACCTTTCGGAGACCCAGTACTTC. Filled out from reference TRBV11-2 and TRBJ2-5, the complete variable domain reads EAGVAQSPRYKIIEKRQSVAFWCNPISGHATLYWYQQILGQGPKLLIQFQNNGVVDDSQLPKDRFSAERLKGVDSTLKIQPAKLEDSAVYLCASRLTYLSETQYFGPGTRLLVL.

V and J are TRBV6-5 and TRBJ2-3, with 9 nucleotides matching TRBD2. J lost 6 bases, V lost 6 bases, and 10 bases had no gene match. The length of the CDR3 is 15 residues. Per the germline V gene, CDR1 is MNHEY and CDR2 is SVGAGI. CDR3 region: CASSPPTSGADTQYF. The CDR3 DNA reads as TGTGCCAGCAGCCCACCGACTAGCGGTGCGGATACGCAGTATTTT.